The present T cell receptor beta chain was sequenced within a study of CD8 T cells in Susac syndrome. CD8+ and CD4+ T cells circulating in blood were sequenced for TCR beta. TEMRA cells were FACS-enriched, and CD8+ and CD4+ T cells were isolated negatively. V lost 0 bases to trimming and J lost 2 bases, with 11 bases between them. Germline V gene lookup returns CDR1 LGHNA and CDR2 YSLEER. The CDR3 is 15 amino acids. An input of roughly 0.5 to 1 ug of RNA was subjected to reverse transcription using random hexamers. Coverage of TCR beta CDR3 amplification by immunoSEQ multiplex PCR extended to 54 Vbeta and 13 Jbeta. In TCRdb, the immunoSEQ multiplex PCR reads were re-called with MiXCR into one record per CDR3 protein. Among approximately 100,000 distinct CDR3 sequences, about 90% were seen once, and the ten largest hold roughly 0.14%.

The sequenced material came from CD4+ T cells from PBMCs. The sequence was obtained from a human donor in good health. The rearrangement links TRBV4-3 to TRBJ2-7, with D tentatively TRBD1 or TRBD2 (5 bases each). This chain's CDR3 is CASSQDRQGPYEQYF. The CDR3 DNA sequence: TGCGCCAGCAGCCAAGATAGGCAGGGACCCTACGAGCAGTACTTC.